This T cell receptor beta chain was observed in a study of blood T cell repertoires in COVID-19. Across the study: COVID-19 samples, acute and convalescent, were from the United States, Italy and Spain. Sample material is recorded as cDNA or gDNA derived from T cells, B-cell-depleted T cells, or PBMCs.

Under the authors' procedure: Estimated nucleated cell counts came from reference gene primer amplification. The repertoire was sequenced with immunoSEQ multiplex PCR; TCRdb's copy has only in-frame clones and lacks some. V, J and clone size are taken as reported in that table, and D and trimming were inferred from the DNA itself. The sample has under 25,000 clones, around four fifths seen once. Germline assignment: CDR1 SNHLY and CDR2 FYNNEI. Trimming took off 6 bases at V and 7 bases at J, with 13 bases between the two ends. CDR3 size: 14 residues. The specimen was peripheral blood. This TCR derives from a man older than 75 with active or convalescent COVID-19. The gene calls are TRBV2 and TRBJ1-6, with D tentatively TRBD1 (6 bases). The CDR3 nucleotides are TGTGCCAGCAGAGCAGGGGTCCAAAATTCACCCCTCCACTTT. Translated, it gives CASRAGVQNSPLHF.